These 21 T cell receptor beta chains originate from one sample sequenced in a study of cytotoxic CD8 clonotypes in ibrutinib-treated CLL. The table came from immunoSEQ multiplex PCR; TCRdb's copy has only in-frame clones and leaves some out. In the table there are 130,000 or so clones, approximately 83% of which are singletons. The sample consisted of PBMCs, taken after 24 months of ibrutinib treatment. The receptor set was obtained from a human donor with chronic lymphocytic leukemia.

V usage is TRBV16 and J usage is TRBJ2-1; TRBD2 is a possible D gene (6 bases). V was trimmed by 2 bases and J by 6 bases, leaving 14 bases between them. Per germline, CDR1 KGHSY and CDR2 FQNENV. The CDR3 runs to 15 residues. The CDR3 sequence: CASSQGLQQGNEQFF. DNA of the CDR3: TGTGCCAGCAGCCAAGGACTACAACAAGGCAATGAGCAGTTCTTC. The full variable domain, with the rest looked up from reference TRBV16 and TRBJ2-1, is GEEVAQTPKHLVRGEGQKAKLYCAPIKGHSYVFWYQQVLKNEFKFLISFQNENVFDETGMPKERFSAKCLPNSPCSLEIQATKLEDSAVYFCASSQGLQQGNEQFFGPGTRLTVL.

V gene TRBV18 combines with J gene TRBJ2-5; 10 nucleotides agree with TRBD1. This CDR3 contains 15 residues. Germline trimming cut 3 bases from V and 5 bases from J; bases unmatched to any gene: 6. Germline CDR1 KGHSH, CDR2 LQKENI. CDR3 in amino acids: CASSPGQGMVETQYF. The CDR3 coding sequence is TGTGCCAGCTCACCGGGACAGGGGATGGTCGAGACCCAGTACTTC.

Regarding this clone: The sample has other DNA sequences that encode this CDR3 too. The V gene is TRBV18, the J gene TRBJ1-5, with D possibly matching TRBD1 (5 bases). Germline values: CDR1 KGHSH, CDR2 LQKENI. V lost 3 bases, J lost 5 bases, and 8 bases lay in between. This CDR3 region has 13 residues. CDR3 protein: CASSPQGDQPQHF. In DNA form, the CDR3 reads TGTGCCAGCTCACCTCAGGGAGATCAGCCCCAGCATTTT.

This clone was observed a single time. The rearrangement links TRBV6-5 to TRBJ2-7, with TRBD1 matching over 7 bases. Germline values: CDR1 MNHEY, CDR2 SVGAGI. The CDR3 runs to 13 residues. With 2 bases clipped from V and 5 bases from J, the junction kept 3 bases outside the gene matches. The CDR3 region has the DNA TGTGCCAGCAGTTACGCAACAGGGGACGAGCAGTACTTC. Translated: CASSYATGDEQYF.

The chain joins TRBV7-2 to TRBJ2-3, with D perhaps being TRBD1 or TRBD2 (5 bases each). Germline V gives CDR1 SGHTA, CDR2 FQGNSA. Trimming cost V 2 bases and J 1 base, with 16 bases left between them. The CDR3 runs 17 residues. CDR3 in DNA: TGTGCCAGCAGCTTATCTAACGCTGTGGGGGGCACAGATACGCAGTATTTT. Protein: CASSLSNAVGGTDTQYF. The whole variable domain, remainder taken from reference TRBV7-2 and TRBJ2-3, is GAGVSQSPSNKVTEKGKDVELRCDPISGHTALYWYRQSLGQGLEFLIYFQGNSAPDKSGLPSDRFSAERTGGSVSTLTIQRTQQEDSAVYLCASSLSNAVGGTDTQYFGPGTRLTVL.

The chain uses TRBV28 and TRBJ2-5; TRBD2 aligns across 12 bases. Germline V gene data show CDR1 as MDHEN and CDR2 as SYDVKM. V trimming: 5 bases; J trimming: 4 bases; junction bases outside the gene matches: 8. This CDR3 has 16 amino acids. In DNA, the CDR3 is TGTGCCAGCAGTCCACTTCTACTAGCGGGAGGAGAGACCCAGTACTTC. This gives the protein CASSPLLLAGGETQYF.

The V and J genes are TRBV11-2 and TRBJ2-1; 10 nucleotides align to TRBD2. The CDR3 totals 16 residues. Trimming at V came to 2 bases and at J to 4 bases, leaving 5 bases not matched to a gene. Germline V gene sequence: CDR1 SGHAT, CDR2 FQNNGV. CDR3 DNA: TGTGCCAGCAGCTTACCCGGGACTAGCGTTTACAATGAGCAGTTCTTC. It translates to CASSLPGTSVYNEQFF.

V usage is TRBV18 and J usage is TRBJ2-7, with D hard to call. The CDR3 runs to 12 residues. Between the trimmed V and J ends, which lost 4 bases and 5 bases, there was a span of 9 bases. In germline, CDR1 is KGHSH, CDR2 LQKENI. In DNA form, the CDR3 reads TGTGCCAGCTCACTCAAAGGCAACGAGCAGTACTTC. Its translation is CASSLKGNEQYF.

The genes are TRBV6-6 and TRBJ1-1; D is perhaps TRBD1 (5 bases). Trimming shortened V by 10 bases and J by 5 bases, and 17 bases separated the two germline ends. This CDR3 comprises 13 residues. CDR1 and CDR2 from the germline V gene are MNHNY and SVGAGI (reference sequence). CDR3 bases: TGTGCCACCTCGGGGGGGAAAGGAACTGAAGCTTTCTTT. As protein: CATSGGKGTEAFF.

This clone appeared once. The chain is built from TRBV18 and TRBJ1-3; perhaps TRBD1 as D (6 bases). CDR1 and CDR2 (germline): KGHSH, LQKENI. Trimming removed 3 bases at V and 4 bases at J, with 13 bases between. This CDR3 region has 15 residues. CDR3 loop: CASSPTGTPGNTIYF. The CDR3 coding sequence is TGTGCCAGCTCACCCACAGGGACTCCGGGAAACACCATATATTTT.

The CDR3 DNA is TGCGCCAGCAGCGAGACAGAAAACTATGGCTACACCTTC. Its translation is CASSETENYGYTF. The V call is TRBV5-1, the J call TRBJ1-2, with D possibly being TRBD1 (5 bases). Germline V gene data show CDR1 as SGHRS and CDR2 as YFSETQ. The CDR3 runs to 13 residues. Trimming shortened V by 4 bases and J by 2 bases, and 9 bases separated the two germline ends.

The V call is TRBV28, the J call TRBJ2-1; no firm D call. The V gene lost 5 bases and the J gene lost 3 bases, with 14 bases spanning the gap. There are 15 residues in the CDR3. Germline CDR1 is MDHEN and CDR2 is SYDVKM. The CDR3: CASSLRSSVYNEQFF. CDR3 bases: TGTGCCAGCAGTCTCAGATCGAGCGTCTACAATGAGCAGTTCTTC.

The chain joins TRBV11-2 to TRBJ1-3; the D gene is possibly TRBD1 (6 bases). V was cut by 5 bases and J by 2 bases, with 13 bases left in between. This CDR3 contains 15 residues. The V gene's germline CDR1 is SGHAT and CDR2 FQNNGV. The DNA for the CDR3 is TGTGCCAGCAGCCCGGGGGCAGGCGCTGGAAACACCATATATTTT. It specifies CASSPGAGAGNTIYF.

This rearrangement joins TRBV4-3 to TRBJ2-3; tentative D call: TRBD2 (5 bases). This CDR3 is 15 amino acids long. Germline V lookup: CDR1 LGHNA, CDR2 YSLEER. V was shortened by 0 bases and J by 5 bases, with 12 bases between the two germline ends. The CDR3 region is CASSQDSLRGDTQYF. In nucleotides, the CDR3 is TGCGCCAGCAGCCAAGACAGTCTCCGGGGAGATACGCAGTATTTT.

This sequence joins TRBV28 and TRBJ1-2; no firm D call. CDR3 length equals 12 residues. Germline V CDR1 and CDR2: MDHEN, SYDVKM. The V end was cut by 5 bases, the J end by 7 bases, with 11 bases between. CDR3 in amino acids: CASSNSLGGYTF. As DNA, the CDR3 is TGTGCCAGCAGTAACAGCCTTGGTGGCTACACCTTC.

This chain connects TRBV28 to TRBJ1-5, with unresolved D. The germline V gene encodes CDR1 MDHEN and CDR2 SYDVKM. V was shortened by 5 bases and J by 7 bases, with 15 bases between the two germline ends. The CDR3 runs 14 residues. CDR3 sequence: CASSPGARQQPQHF. The DNA for the CDR3 is TGTGCCAGCAGTCCCGGAGCGAGGCAACAGCCCCAGCATTTT.

The chain has TRBV20-1 and TRBJ1-2, with unresolved D. CDR1 is DFQATT, CDR2 SNEGSKA, per germline (reference sequence). The CDR3 covers 11 residues. The CDR3 sequence: CRPGENYGYTF. The CDR3 nucleotides read TGCCGACCTGGGGAGAACTATGGCTACACCTTC.

The chain uses TRBV6-4 and TRBJ1-5, with 8 positions matching TRBD1. This CDR3 has 15 residues. Germline CDR1 reads MRHNA; CDR2 reads SNTAGT. The ends lost 8 bases at V and 7 bases at J; junction bases unmatched: 13. The DNA for the CDR3 is TGTGCCAGCCCTTCAAGGGCAGGGGGCTGGCAGCCCCAGCATTTT. It yields the protein CASPSRAGGWQPQHF.

This clone is medium-sized (0.01 to 0.1%) by share. The chain carries TRBV28 and TRBJ1-5; D possibly corresponds to TRBD1 (5 bases). CDR1 and CDR2 from the germline V gene are MDHEN and SYDVKM. The CDR3 totals 12 residues. Trimming stripped 4 bases from V and 9 bases from J, with 10 bases between. This chain's CDR3 is CASSSRQLPQHF. CDR3 DNA: TGTGCCAGCAGTTCGAGACAGCTGCCCCAGCATTTT.

The chain joins TRBV5-1 to TRBJ2-3, with no clear D. Trimming pared 1 base from V and 4 bases from J, leaving 13 bases between. Per the germline V gene, CDR1 is SGHRS and CDR2 is YFSETQ. The CDR3 is 15 residues long. The CDR3 loop is CASSLLGGRADTQYF. CDR3 nucleotides: TGCGCCAGCAGCTTGCTTGGTGGTCGGGCAGATACGCAGTATTTT.

This clone was recorded only once. V is TRBV9 and J is TRBJ2-3, with D perhaps TRBD2 (6 bases). CDR1 is SGDLS and CDR2 is YYNGEE in the germline V gene. V lost 4 bases to trimming and J lost 2 bases, with 14 bases between them. The CDR3 sequence is 15 residues long. As DNA, the CDR3 is TGTGCCAGCAGCCTTCTAGCGTCGGCCACAGATACGCAGTATTTT. The encoded protein is CASSLLASATDTQYF.